The table lists the clone carrying this T cell receptor beta chain with a few counts. Antigen unknown. This CDR3 spans 14 amino acids. From germline, CDR1 is MNHNS and CDR2 SASEGT. After removal of 4 bases from V and 6 bases from J, the junction contained 9 bases not matched to a gene. Unique molecular identifiers featured in each of the TCR beta cDNA libraries. TCRdb independently ran MiXCR on the PCR reads; one entry per CDR3 protein. Here the sample spans roughly 870,000 distinct CDR3 sequences, around 50% being singletons. The sample comes from a study of post-analysis software for immune sequencing data. Study-wide findings and caveats: Relative to controls, patients had several TRBV segments at higher frequency, with TRBV5-6, TRBV5-1 and TRBV20-1 among these. F measure grouped same-batch samples tightly together. Versus controls, multiple sclerosis patients showed significantly lower diversity (normalized Chao1).

The receptor was isolated from a girl aged 5 to 17 with multiple sclerosis. The chain links TRBV6-1 to TRBJ2-7; 7 bases are shared with TRBD2. The sample comprised blood. CDR3 nucleotide sequence: TGTGCCAGCAGTGCCCAGCGGGATCGAAGCGAGCAGTACTTC. Translating gives CASSAQRDRSEQYF.